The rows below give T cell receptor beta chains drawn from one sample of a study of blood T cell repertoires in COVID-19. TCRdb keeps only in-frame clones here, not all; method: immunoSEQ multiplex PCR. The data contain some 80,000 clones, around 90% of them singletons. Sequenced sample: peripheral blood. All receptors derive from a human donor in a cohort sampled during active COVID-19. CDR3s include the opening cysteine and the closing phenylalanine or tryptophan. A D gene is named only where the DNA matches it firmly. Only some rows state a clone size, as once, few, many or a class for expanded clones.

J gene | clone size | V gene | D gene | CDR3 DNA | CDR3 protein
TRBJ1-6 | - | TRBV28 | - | TGTGCCCGCGGGCGGGGGGCGGGGACGGTATCACCCCTCCACTTT | CARGRGAGTVSPLHF
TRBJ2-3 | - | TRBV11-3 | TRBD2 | TGTGCCAGCAGCTTAGGGGGACTAGCGGGGGCGAGCACAGATACGCAGTATTTT | CASSLGGLAGASTDTQYF
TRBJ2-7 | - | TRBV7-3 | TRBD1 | TGTGCCAGCAGCTTATTGGGACAGGGGCCCTACGAGCAGTACTTC | CASSLLGQGPYEQYF
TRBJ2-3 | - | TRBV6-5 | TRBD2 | TGTGCCAGCAGTTACAGGCGGGGGGGAGGCACAGATACGCAGTATTTT | CASSYRRGGGTDTQYF
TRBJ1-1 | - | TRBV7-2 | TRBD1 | TGTGCCAGCAGCATCGTCGGGACCGGGACAGGGGGTCGGAGTGAAGCTTTCTTT | CASSIVGTGTGGRSEAFF
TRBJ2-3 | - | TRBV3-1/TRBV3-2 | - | TGTGCCAGCAGCCAAGGTCAGTTTTCAGATACGCAGTATTTT | CASSQGQFSDTQYF
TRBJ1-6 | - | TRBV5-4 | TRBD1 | TGTGCCAGCAGCCCCGGGACAGGGGAGTCACCCCTCCACTTT | CASSPGTGESPLHF
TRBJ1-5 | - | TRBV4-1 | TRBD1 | TGCGCCAGCAGCCAAGGGGATCGACAGGGGAGCCAGCCCCAGCATTTT | CASSQGDRQGSQPQHF
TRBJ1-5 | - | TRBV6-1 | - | TGTGCCAGCAGTGAAGGGGGGCCGGGTCAGCCCCAGCATTTT | CASSEGGPGQPQHF
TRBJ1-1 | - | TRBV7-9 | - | TGTGCCAGCAGCTTATTGGGCCAGGGACTCGGCGGGACCACTGAAGCTTTCTTT | CASSLLGQGLGGTTEAFF
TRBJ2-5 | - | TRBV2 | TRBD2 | TGTGCCAGCAGTGGGCTAGCGGGGAGCGGAGAGACCCAGTACTTC | CASSGLAGSGETQYF
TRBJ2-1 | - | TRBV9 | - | TGTGCCAGCAGCGTTAGCGGCTCCTACAATGAGCAGTTCTTC | CASSVSGSYNEQFF
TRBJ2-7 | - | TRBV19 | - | TGTGCCAGTAGGGTCGAGCAGGGCCCCTACGAGCAGTACTTC | CASRVEQGPYEQYF
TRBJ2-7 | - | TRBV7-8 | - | TGTGCCAGCAGCTTAGAGAGGGCAGCCGAGTCCTACGAGCAGTACTTC | CASSLERAAESYEQYF
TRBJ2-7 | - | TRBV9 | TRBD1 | TGTGCCAGCAGCCCCCGGACAGGGCTCTCCGAGCAGTACTTC | CASSPRTGLSEQYF
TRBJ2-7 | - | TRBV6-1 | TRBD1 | TGTGCCAGCAGTGCTTACACCGGGACAGGGTCCTCCTACGAGCAGTACTTC | CASSAYTGTGSSYEQYF
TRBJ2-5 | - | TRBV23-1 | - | TGCGCCAGCAGTCCGACTCAGGGGGGTTGGGAGACCCAGTACTTC | CASSPTQGGWETQYF
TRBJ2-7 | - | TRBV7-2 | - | TGTGCCAGCAGCTTAAGGCCGGCCCGGGCCTACGAGCAGTACTTC | CASSLRPARAYEQYF
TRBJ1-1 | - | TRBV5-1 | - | TGCGCCAGCAGGCCCACAGGTTACACTGAAGCTTTCTTT | CASRPTGYTEAFF
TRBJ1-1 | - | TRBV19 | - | TGTGCCAGTAGTATAGAGGTACGGGTATCTGAAGCTTTCTTT | CASSIEVRVSEAFF
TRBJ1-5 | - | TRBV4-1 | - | TGCGCCAGCAGCCAAGACAGAGGGCCGGGGGACGCTCAGCCCCAGCATTTT | CASSQDRGPGDAQPQHF
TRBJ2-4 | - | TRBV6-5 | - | TGTGCCAGCAGGAGAGACGGGGCCAAAAACATTCAGTACTTC | CASRRDGAKNIQYF
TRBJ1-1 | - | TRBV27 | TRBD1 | TGTGCCAGCAGCCGAGACAGGGGTAGGGCTGAAGCTTTCTTT | CASSRDRGRAEAFF
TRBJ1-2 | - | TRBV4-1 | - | TGCGCCAGCAGCCTGAGATGGCTTTCGGCAGGGGAAGAGGGTGGCGGCTACACCTTC | CASSLRWLSAGEEGGGYTF
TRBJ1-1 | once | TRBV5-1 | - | TGCGCCAGCAGATCTGGACAGAACACTGAAGCTTTCTTT | CASRSGQNTEAFF
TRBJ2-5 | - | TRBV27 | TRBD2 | TGTGCCAGCAGTCAGCGGGGGGACCAAGAGACCCAGTACTTC | CASSQRGDQETQYF
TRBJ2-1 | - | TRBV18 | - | TGTGCCAGCTCACCACCACTATCTAAGGGGCCCCAATACAATGAGCAGTTCTTC | CASSPPLSKGPQYNEQFF
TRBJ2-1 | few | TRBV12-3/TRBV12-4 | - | TGTGCCAGCACTAGGGGAAACTACAATGAGCAGTTCTTC | CASTRGNYNEQFF
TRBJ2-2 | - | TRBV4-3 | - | TGCGCCAGCAGCCAAGAATGGGCGGCGGGGTTACCCACCGGGGAGCTGTTTTTT | CASSQEWAAGLPTGELFF
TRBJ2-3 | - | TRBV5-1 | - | TGCGCCAGCAGCTTGGGAGGAGGCACAGATACGCAGTATTTT | CASSLGGGTDTQYF
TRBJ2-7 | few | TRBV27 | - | TGTGCCAGCAGTTTTGGGACGGGAGACTACGAGCAGTACTTC | CASSFGTGDYEQYF
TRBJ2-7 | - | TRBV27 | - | TGTGCCAGCAGTTTATGGGATGGGGGGAGAGCCTACGAGCAGTACTTC | CASSLWDGGRAYEQYF
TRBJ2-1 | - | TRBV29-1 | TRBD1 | TGCAGCGGGGACAGGGGCGATGAGCAGTTCTTC | CSGDRGDEQFF
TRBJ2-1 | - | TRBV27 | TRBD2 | TGTGCCAGCAGTTTAAGCGGGAGGCTAGGCAATGAGCAGTTCTTC | CASSLSGRLGNEQFF
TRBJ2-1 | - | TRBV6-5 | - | TGTGCCACTACTGTATGGGCGTCCAATGAGCAGTTCTTC | CATTVWASNEQFF
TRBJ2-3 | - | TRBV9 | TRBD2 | TGTGCCAGCAGCGAGACTAGCGGACTAAGCACAGATACGCAGTATTTT | CASSETSGLSTDTQYF
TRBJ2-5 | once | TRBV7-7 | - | TGTGCCAGCAGCCAGGACAGCCAAGAGACCCAGTACTTC | CASSQDSQETQYF
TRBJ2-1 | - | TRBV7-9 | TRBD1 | TGTGCCAGCAGCTCGACAACAGGGGGCGATGAGCAGTTCTTC | CASSSTTGGDEQFF
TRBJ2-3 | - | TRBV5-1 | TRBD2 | TGCGCCAGCAGCTTGGACGGGAGGATTGTCCCAGATACGCAGTATTTT | CASSLDGRIVPDTQYF
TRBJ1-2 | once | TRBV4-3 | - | TGCGCCAGCAGCCAAGATTCGGGTCCTTTAAACTATGGCTACACCTTC | CASSQDSGPLNYGYTF
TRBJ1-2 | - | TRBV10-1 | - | TGCGCCAGCAGTGAGATTAAGGCAAAGACAGGTACCTATGGCTACACCTTC | CASSEIKAKTGTYGYTF
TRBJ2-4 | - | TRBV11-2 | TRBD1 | TGTGCCAGCAGCCAAAATCGGGACAGGGGGCGAATTCAGTACTTC | CASSQNRDRGRIQYF
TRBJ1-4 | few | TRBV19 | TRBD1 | TGTGCCAGTAAATACGGACAGGGGGGGGAAAAACTGTTTTTT | CASKYGQGGEKLFF
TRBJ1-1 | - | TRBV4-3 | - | TGCGCCAGCAGCCCCCTCGGGTTGCACACTGAAGCTTTCTTT | CASSPLGLHTEAFF
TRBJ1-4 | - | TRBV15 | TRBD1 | TGTGCCACCAGCACGTCCGGGACAGGGGAAGAAAAACTGTTTTTT | CATSTSGTGEEKLFF
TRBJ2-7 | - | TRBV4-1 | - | TGCGCCAGCAGCCAAGAAGCAGGGGGGTCCTACGAGCAGTACTTC | CASSQEAGGSYEQYF
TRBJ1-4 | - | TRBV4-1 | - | TGCGCCAGCAGCCAAACCGGGACAAGAAATGAAAAACTGTTTTTT | CASSQTGTRNEKLFF
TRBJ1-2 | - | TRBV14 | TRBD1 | TGTGCCAGCAGCCAAGATGGGACAGCCTTGGGATGGGGCTACACCTTC | CASSQDGTALGWGYTF
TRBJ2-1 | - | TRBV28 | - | TGTGCCAGCAGGGGACTCCTTGGGGGAAACAATGAGCAGTTCTTC | CASRGLLGGNNEQFF
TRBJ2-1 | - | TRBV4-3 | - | TGCGCCAGCAGCCAAGATAAGACTAGTTGGAATGAGCAGTTCTTC | CASSQDKTSWNEQFF
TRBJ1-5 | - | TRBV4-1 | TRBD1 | TGCGCCAGCAGCCAAGAGGGGACAGGTTATCAGCCCCAGCATTTT | CASSQEGTGYQPQHF
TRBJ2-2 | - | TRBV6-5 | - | TGTGCCAGCAGGTCATCCACCGGGGAGCTGTTTTTT | CASRSSTGELFF
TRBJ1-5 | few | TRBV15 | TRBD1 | TGTGCCACCAGGGTACGACAGGGGTCCAATCAGCCCCAGCATTTT | CATRVRQGSNQPQHF
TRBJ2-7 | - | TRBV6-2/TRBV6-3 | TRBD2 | TGTGCCAGCAGTTATACCTCGGGGAGACTAGCGGGATCCTACGAGCAGTACTTC | CASSYTSGRLAGSYEQYF
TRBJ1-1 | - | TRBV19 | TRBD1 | TGTGCCAGTAGTATCCGGACAGGTGGAGGGTACACTGAAGCTTTCTTT | CASSIRTGGGYTEAFF
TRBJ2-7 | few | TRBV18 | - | TGTGCCAGCTCACCACCGGCTTACACCTACGAGCAGTACTTC | CASSPPAYTYEQYF
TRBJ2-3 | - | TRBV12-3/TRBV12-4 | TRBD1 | TGTGCCAGCAGACGACAGGGGGCAGATACGCAGTATTTT | CASRRQGADTQYF